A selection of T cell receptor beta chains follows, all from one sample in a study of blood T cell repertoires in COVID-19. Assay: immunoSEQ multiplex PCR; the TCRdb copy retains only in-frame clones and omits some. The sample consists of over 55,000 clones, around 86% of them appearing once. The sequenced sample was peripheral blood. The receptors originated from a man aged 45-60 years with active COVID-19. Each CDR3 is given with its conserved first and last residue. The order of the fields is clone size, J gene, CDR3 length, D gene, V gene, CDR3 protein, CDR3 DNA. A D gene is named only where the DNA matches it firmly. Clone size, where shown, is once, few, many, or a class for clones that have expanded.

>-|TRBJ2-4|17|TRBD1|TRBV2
CASKQGALSRAKNIQYF
TGTGCCAGCAAGCAGGGGGCTCTAAGTCGGGCCAAAAACATTCAGTACTTC
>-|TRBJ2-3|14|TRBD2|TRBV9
CASSTSGSTDTQYF
TGTGCCAGCAGCACCAGCGGGAGTACAGATACGCAGTATTTT
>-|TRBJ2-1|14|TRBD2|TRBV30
CAWSGGSSYNEQFF
TGTGCCTGGAGCGGCGGGAGCTCCTACAATGAGCAGTTCTTC
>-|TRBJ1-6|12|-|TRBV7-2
CASSQTNSPLHF
TGTGCCAGCAGCCAAACAAATTCACCCCTCCACTTT
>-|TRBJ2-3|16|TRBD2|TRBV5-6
CASSRRWRRGSDTQYF
TGTGCCAGCAGCCGCCGCTGGCGGCGGGGGTCGGATACGCAGTATTTT
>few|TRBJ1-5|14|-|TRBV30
CAWSVDSLNQPQHF
TGTGCCTGGAGTGTAGACAGCCTCAATCAGCCCCAGCATTTT
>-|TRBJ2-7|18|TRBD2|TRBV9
CASSPKRTSGGPGDEQYF
TGTGCCAGCAGCCCTAAGAGGACTAGCGGGGGCCCCGGGGACGAGCAGTACTTC
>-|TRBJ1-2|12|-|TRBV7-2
CASSSDSHGYTF
TGTGCCAGCAGCTCGGACAGCCATGGCTACACCTTC
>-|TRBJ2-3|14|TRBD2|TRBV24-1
CATSDPRGTDTQYF
TGTGCCACCAGTGATCCGCGGGGGACAGATACGCAGTATTTT
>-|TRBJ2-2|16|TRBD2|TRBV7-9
CASRGTGLAVTGELFF
TGTGCCAGCAGGGGGACGGGACTAGCGGTCACCGGGGAGCTGTTTTTT
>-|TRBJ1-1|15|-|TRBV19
CASTDTAAAGTEAFF
TGTGCCAGTACCGACACGGCAGCGGCGGGCACTGAAGCTTTCTTT
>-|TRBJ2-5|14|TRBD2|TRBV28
CATSAGGPGETQYF
TGTGCCACCTCGGCGGGAGGGCCAGGAGAGACCCAGTACTTC
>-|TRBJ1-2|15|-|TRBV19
CASSPRQVGGYGYTF
TGTGCCAGTAGTCCGCGACAGGTCGGAGGATATGGCTACACCTTC
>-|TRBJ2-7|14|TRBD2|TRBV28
CASSLGGRWYEQYF
TGTGCCAGCAGTTTAGGCGGGAGATGGTACGAGCAGTACTTC
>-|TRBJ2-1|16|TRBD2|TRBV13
CASRFWTSGESDEQFF
TGTGCCAGCAGATTTTGGACTAGCGGGGAGTCCGATGAGCAGTTCTTC
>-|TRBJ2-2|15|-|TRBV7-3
CASSLTLTGAGELFF
TGTGCCAGCAGCTTAACGTTAACGGGGGCCGGGGAGCTGTTTTTT
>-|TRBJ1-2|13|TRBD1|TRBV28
CASSLIRGLSYTF
TGTGCCAGCAGTTTAATCAGGGGGCTCAGCTACACCTTC
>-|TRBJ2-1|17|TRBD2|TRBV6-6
CASSPRVAGGIGNEQFF
TGTGCCAGCAGTCCTCGGGTAGCGGGAGGCATAGGGAATGAGCAGTTCTTC
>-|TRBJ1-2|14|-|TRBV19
CASSFSGGDGGYTF
TGTGCCAGTAGTTTTTCAGGAGGGGACGGTGGCTACACCTTC
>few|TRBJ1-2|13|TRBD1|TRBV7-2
CASSLGQSYGYTF
TGTGCCAGCAGCTTGGGACAGAGCTATGGCTACACCTTC
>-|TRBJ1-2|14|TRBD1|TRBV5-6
CASSSGDRHYGYTF
TGTGCCAGCAGCTCCGGGGACAGACACTATGGCTACACCTTC
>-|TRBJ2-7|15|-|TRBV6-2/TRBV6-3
CASSYAGTYSYEQYF
TGTGCCAGCAGTTACGCTGGGACATACTCCTACGAGCAGTACTTC
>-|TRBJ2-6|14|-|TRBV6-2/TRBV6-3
CASIPQTGANVLTF
TGTGCCAGCATCCCCCAGACTGGGGCCAACGTCCTGACTTTC
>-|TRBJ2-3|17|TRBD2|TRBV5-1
CASSTAQAGVEADTQYF
TGCGCCAGCAGCACCGCCCAAGCGGGAGTTGAGGCAGATACGCAGTATTTT
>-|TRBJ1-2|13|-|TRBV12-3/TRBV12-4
CASSSGVNYGYTF
TGTGCCAGCAGTTCGGGAGTCAACTATGGCTACACCTTC
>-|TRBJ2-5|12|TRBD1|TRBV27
CASGTGEETQYF
TGTGCCAGCGGGACAGGGGAAGAGACCCAGTACTTC
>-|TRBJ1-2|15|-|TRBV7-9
CASSLGGGHGYGYTF
TGTGCCAGCAGCTTAGGTGGGGGACACGGATATGGCTACACCTTC
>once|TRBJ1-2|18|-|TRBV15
CATSRGKMAGGLLYGYTF
TGTGCCACCAGCAGAGGAAAGATGGCCGGGGGTCTACTCTATGGCTACACCTTC
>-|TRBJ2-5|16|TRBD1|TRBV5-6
CASSWRGQGLLETQYF
TGTGCCAGCAGCTGGAGGGGACAGGGGCTGTTAGAGACCCAGTACTTC
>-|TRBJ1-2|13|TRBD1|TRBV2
CASRLQGAQVYTF
TGTGCCAGCAGGCTACAGGGGGCGCAGGTGTACACCTTC
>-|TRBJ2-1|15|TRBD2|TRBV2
CASSFSGGAGNEQFF
TGTGCCAGCAGTTTTTCCGGGGGGGCAGGCAATGAGCAGTTCTTC
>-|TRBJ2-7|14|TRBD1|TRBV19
CASSQQGASYEQYF
TGTGCCAGTAGTCAACAGGGGGCTTCGTACGAGCAGTACTTC
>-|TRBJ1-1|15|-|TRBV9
CASSVDPQASTEAFF
TGTGCCAGCAGCGTAGATCCACAGGCTTCCACTGAAGCTTTCTTT